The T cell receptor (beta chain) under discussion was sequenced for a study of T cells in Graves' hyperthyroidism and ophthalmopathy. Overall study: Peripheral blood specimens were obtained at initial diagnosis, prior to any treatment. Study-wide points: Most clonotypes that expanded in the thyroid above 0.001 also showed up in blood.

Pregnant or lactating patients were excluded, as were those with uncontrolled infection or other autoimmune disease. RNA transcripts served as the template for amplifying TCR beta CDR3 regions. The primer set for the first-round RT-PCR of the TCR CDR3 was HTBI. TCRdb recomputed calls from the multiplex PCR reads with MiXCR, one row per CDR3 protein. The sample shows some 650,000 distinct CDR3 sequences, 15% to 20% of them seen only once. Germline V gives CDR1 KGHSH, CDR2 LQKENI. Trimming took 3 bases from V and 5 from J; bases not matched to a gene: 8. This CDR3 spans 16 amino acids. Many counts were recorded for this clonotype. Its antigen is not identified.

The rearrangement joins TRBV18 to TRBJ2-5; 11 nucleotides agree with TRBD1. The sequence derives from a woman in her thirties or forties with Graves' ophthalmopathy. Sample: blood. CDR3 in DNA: TGTGCCAGCTCACCCACGGACAGGGGGCCTTGGGAGACCCAGTACTTC. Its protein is CASSPTDRGPWETQYF.